These 19 T cell receptor beta chains share one sample of origin, sequenced in a study of cytomegalovirus exposure and HLA in healthy donors. In the PCR, 60 Vbeta and 13 Jbeta primers were used. Profiling relied on immunoSEQ multiplex PCR, and the TCRdb table lists in-frame clones only, not all of them. The table shows 100,000 to 150,000 clones, with approximately 77% occurring only once. The sequencing input was PBMCs. All receptors derive from a woman aged 40 to 50 in good health and CMV-seronegative.

The V call is TRBV18, the J call TRBJ2-3; 12 bases align to TRBD1. V shed 4 bases, J shed 1 base, and the junction held 6 bases outside the gene matches. Germline CDR1 KGHSH, CDR2 LQKENI. The CDR3 totals 17 residues. The CDR3 sequence: CASSQPGQGAGTDTQYF. Here the CDR3 DNA reads TGTGCCAGCTCACAACCGGGACAGGGGGCAGGCACAGATACGCAGTATTTT.

The CDR3, as DNA: TGCAGCGTTGGGGGGCCGGGACAGGGCTCCTACGAGCAGTACTTC. Protein: CSVGGPGQGSYEQYF. The chain carries TRBV29-1 and TRBJ2-7; 9 bases agree with TRBD1. The CDR3 runs to 15 residues. The V segment lost 4 bases and the J segment 0 bases; nucleotides outside the gene matches: 7. Per germline, CDR1 SQVTM and CDR2 ANQGSEA.

This rearrangement joins TRBV10-3 to TRBJ1-3, with 8 bases fitting TRBD1. The CDR3 runs to 14 residues. V trimming: 4 bases; J trimming: 4 bases; junction bases outside the gene matches: 3. Germline lookup yields CDR1 ENHRY and CDR2 SYGVKD. The CDR3 coding sequence is TGTGCCATCAGTGCAGGGGGCATCGGAAACACCATATATTTT. Its translation: CAISAGGIGNTIYF.

As concerns this clone: Within the sample, other DNA sequences also encode this same CDR3. The V and J genes are TRBV6-5 and TRBJ1-2; D is unresolved. V gave up 4 bases and J gave up 4 bases, with 4 bases separating them. Germline CDR1 and CDR2: MNHEY and SVGAGI. The CDR3 runs to 11 residues. The CDR3 is CASSSSYGYTF. The CDR3 nucleotides read TGTGCCAGCAGTTCCAGCTATGGCTACACCTTC.

This sequence joins TRBV13 and TRBJ2-7; possible D gene TRBD1, 5 bases. CDR1 and CDR2 from the germline V gene are PRHDT and FYEKMQ (reference sequence). The CDR3 contains 14 residues. The V gene lost 3 bases and the J gene lost 3 bases, with 12 bases spanning the gap. The CDR3 nucleotides read TGTGCCAGCAGCTTTGGCAGGACAAGCTACGAGCAGTACTTC. Translated: CASSFGRTSYEQYF.

V gene TRBV7-7 combines with J gene TRBJ2-3; 9 bases align to TRBD2. The CDR3 has 14 residues. The germline V gene has CDR1 SSHAT and CDR2 FNYEAQ (reference sequence). The J segment lost 5 bases and the V segment lost 5 bases, leaving 5 bases of the junction unmatched. CDR3 protein: CASSRSGGQDTQYF. In nucleotides, the CDR3 is TGTGCCAGCAGCCGTAGCGGGGGCCAAGATACGCAGTATTTT.

The chain is built from TRBV6-6 and TRBJ1-1, with D perhaps TRBD1 (6 bases). Germline V gene lookup returns CDR1 MNHNY and CDR2 SVGAGI (reference sequence). The V end lost 5 bases, the J end lost 7 bases, and 23 bases lay between the germline ends. The CDR3 is made up of 16 amino acids. CDR3: CASSPAATGGGREAFF. The CDR3 coding sequence is TGTGCCAGCAGTCCCGCGGCGACAGGAGGAGGACGTGAAGCTTTCTTT.

CDR3 sequence: CSVRTGSETQYF. The CDR3 bases are TGCAGCGTTCGGACAGGGTCAGAGACCCAGTACTTC. The J gene is TRBJ2-5, the V gene TRBV29-1; 8 bases fit TRBD1. This CDR3 has 12 residues. CDR1 and CDR2 (germline): SQVTM, ANQGSEA. Trimming removed 5 bases from V and 4 bases from J; junction bases left unmatched: 3.

The CDR3 protein is CASSPSRQSPRAKNIQYF. CDR3 coding DNA: TGCGCCAGCAGCCCGTCTAGACAGAGCCCTAGAGCCAAAAACATTCAGTACTTC. This sequence joins TRBV5-1 and TRBJ2-4, with D possibly TRBD1 on 5 matching bases. The ends were cut back, 4 bases at V and 0 bases at J, with 20 bases in the middle. The CDR3 runs to 18 residues. Per the germline V gene, CDR1 is SGHRS and CDR2 is YFSETQ.

This chain uses TRBV18 with TRBJ1-1, with TRBD1 matching 7 bases. CDR3 length: 16 amino acids. V was pared by 6 bases and J by 2 bases, with 12 bases of the junction left unmatched. Per germline, CDR1 KGHSH and CDR2 LQKENI. CDR3 loop: CASSHEQGQVNTEAFF. Written as DNA, the CDR3 is TGTGCCAGCTCCCATGAACAGGGGCAAGTTAACACTGAAGCTTTCTTT.

The chain has TRBV19 and TRBJ1-2, with TRBD1 as a possible D gene (6 bases). V lost 4 bases and J 2 bases, leaving 11 bases between the germline ends. The CDR3 is made up of 14 amino acids. CDR1 is LNHDA and CDR2 is SQIVND in the germline V gene (reference sequence). The CDR3 sequence is CASSRIDRNYGYTF. CDR3 bases: TGTGCCAGTAGTAGGATCGACAGGAACTATGGCTACACCTTC.

The J gene is TRBJ1-6, the V gene TRBV2, with a possible D match to TRBD1 (5 bases). Germline CDR1 and CDR2: SNHLY and FYNNEI. The CDR3 is 16 amino acids. V lost 2 bases, J lost 7 bases, and 15 bases lay in between. CDR3: CASSELGRVENSPLHF. CDR3 DNA: TGTGCCAGCAGTGAATTGGGCAGGGTTGAGAATTCACCCCTCCACTTT.

This chain uses TRBV6-1 with TRBJ1-6; D gene unclear. V lost 6 bases and J lost 7, with 13 bases in between. The CDR3 has 14 amino acids. The germline gives CDR1 MNHNS, CDR2 SASEGT. The CDR3 reads CASSVRRGNSPLHF. The CDR3 coding sequence is TGTGCCAGCAGCGTACGGCGGGGAAATTCACCCCTCCACTTT.

This sequence joins TRBV18 and TRBJ2-7; 7 positions match TRBD1. This CDR3 has 13 amino acids. The V gene's germline CDR1 is KGHSH and CDR2 LQKENI. V trimming: 3 bases; J trimming: 5 bases; junction bases outside the gene matches: 4. Here the CDR3 reads CASSPNRGHEQYF. CDR3 DNA sequence: TGTGCCAGCTCACCGAACAGGGGTCACGAGCAGTACTTC. Complete variable domain (other parts from reference TRBV18 and TRBJ2-7): NAGVMQNPRHLVRRRGQEARLRCSPMKGHSHVYWYRQLPEEGLKFMVYLQKENIIDESGMPKERFSAEFPKEGPSILRIQQVVRGDSAAYFCASSPNRGHEQYFGPGTRLTVT.

The chain's CDR3 is CAWSAGFGDTQYF. The CDR3, as DNA: TGTGCCTGGAGTGCCGGTTTCGGAGATACGCAGTATTTT. This chain connects TRBV30 to TRBJ2-3; D is unclear. CDR3 length: 13 amino acids. V lost 1 base to trimming and J lost 5 bases, with 10 bases between them. Germline assignment: CDR1 GTSNPN and CDR2 SVGIG (reference sequence).

This chain connects TRBV18 to TRBJ2-3; 12 bases are a match to TRBD2. The CDR3 contains 19 residues. Germline V gene lookup returns CDR1 KGHSH and CDR2 LQKENI. Trimming cost V 2 bases and J 0 bases; bases outside gene matches: 9. CDR3 nucleotides: TGTGCCAGCTCACCAATTAAGACTAGCGGGGGAGCTAGCACAGATACGCAGTATTTT. Translated, it gives CASSPIKTSGGASTDTQYF.

The chain uses TRBV7-8 and TRBJ1-2, with D perhaps matching TRBD1 (6 bases). The CDR3 has 13 amino acids. Germline V gene lookup returns CDR1 SGHVS and CDR2 FQNEAQ. Trimming took 1 base from V and 6 from J, leaving 9 bases between them. CDR3 DNA: TGTGCCAGCAGCTTAGACAGGGCAAATGGCTACACCTTC. As protein: CASSLDRANGYTF.

V and J are TRBV6-1 and TRBJ2-5; 8 bases align to TRBD1. Per germline, CDR1 MNHNS and CDR2 SASEGT. V was clipped by 10 bases and J by 5 bases; unmatched bases: 12. This CDR3 has 14 amino acids. CDR3 nucleotide sequence: TGTGCCATGACCCCGGGGCCAGGGGGCGAGACCCAGTACTTC. It yields the protein CAMTPGPGGETQYF.

The chain has TRBV18 and TRBJ1-3; 9 bases line up with TRBD1. Trimming removed 3 bases from V and 5 bases from J; junction bases left unmatched: 8. CDR3 length: 16 residues. The germline CDR1 and CDR2 sequences are KGHSH and LQKENI. The CDR3 bases are TGTGCCAGCTCACCCGTGGACAGGGGTTTAAGAAACACCATATATTTT. It yields the protein CASSPVDRGLRNTIYF. The full variable domain, completed using reference TRBV18 and TRBJ1-3, is NAGVMQNPRHLVRRRGQEARLRCSPMKGHSHVYWYRQLPEEGLKFMVYLQKENIIDESGMPKERFSAEFPKEGPSILRIQQVVRGDSAAYFCASSPVDRGLRNTIYFGEGSWLTVV.